Presented here are 30 T cell receptor beta chains from one specimen sequenced in a study of shared clonotypes between healthy human individuals. The repertoire was sequenced with immunoSEQ multiplex PCR; TCRdb's copy has only in-frame clones and lacks some. The sample holds over 2 million clones, roughly 95% seen once. The naive CD8 fraction comprised CD45RO-negative cells positively selected for CCR7 and excluded terminally differentiated effector memory CD45RA+ cells. The sequenced sample was naive CD8+ T cells sorted from blood. All receptors come from a man younger than 30 in good health.

CDR3 sequence (DNA): TGTGCCAGCAGGCGGACAGGGAGCTCCTACGAGCAGTACTTC. Its translation: CASRRTGSSYEQYF. The chain carries TRBV6-5 and TRBJ2-7; the match to TRBD1 covers 8 bases. The CDR3 totals 14 residues. Germline loops: CDR1 MNHEY, CDR2 SVGAGI. V shed 6 bases, J shed 0 bases, and the junction held 4 bases outside the gene matches.

J is TRBJ2-1 and V is TRBV5-6; D is unclear. V was clipped by 1 base and J by 0 bases, with 17 bases between them. The CDR3 extends over 18 amino acids. Per germline, CDR1 SGHDT and CDR2 YYEEEE. The CDR3 protein is CASSLSPGISSSYNEQFF. DNA of the CDR3: TGTGCCAGCAGCTTGTCACCCGGAATTTCGAGCTCCTACAATGAGCAGTTCTTC.

This chain links TRBV2 with TRBJ2-7, with a weak D call TRBD1 (7 bases). Per the germline V gene, CDR1 is SNHLY and CDR2 is FYNNEI. Trimming took off 0 bases at V and 3 bases at J, with 15 bases between the two ends. The CDR3 consists of 16 residues. The CDR3 reads CASSEARDREDYEQYF. The DNA for the CDR3 is TGTGCCAGCAGTGAAGCCCGAGACAGGGAGGACTACGAGCAGTACTTC.

The rearrangement links TRBV27 to TRBJ2-1; TRBD2 is a possible D gene (6 bases). This CDR3 comprises 14 residues. V shed 0 bases and J shed 15 bases, with 18 bases lying between them. Germline lookup yields CDR1 MNHEY and CDR2 SMNVEV (reference sequence). CDR3 coding DNA: TGTGCCAGCAGTTTATCACTAGCCTCTCAGAGTCCGTTCTTC. Its protein is CASSLSLASQSPFF.

The rearrangement joins TRBV6-5 to TRBJ2-3; maybe TRBD1 (6 bases). V dropped 5 bases and J dropped 6 bases, with 12 bases sitting between them. The germline V gene has CDR1 MNHEY and CDR2 SVGAGI. CDR3 length equals 13 residues. CDR3 bases: TGTGCCAGCAGTCCCAACGACAGGGATACGCAGTATTTT. This sequence encodes CASSPNDRDTQYF.

The J gene is TRBJ1-2, the V gene TRBV10-3, with D uncertain. The CDR3 covers 15 residues. V lost 3 bases and J 5 bases, leaving 16 bases between the germline ends. Germline V gene data show CDR1 as ENHRY and CDR2 as SYGVKD. Here the CDR3 DNA reads TGTGCCATCAGTGAAGATATGGAGGACTTGTATGGCTACACCTTC. Translating it yields CAISEDMEDLYGYTF.

V is TRBV4-3 and J is TRBJ1-1, with no clear D. The CDR3 has 15 amino acids. Germline V gene sequence: CDR1 LGHNA, CDR2 YSLEER. Trimming took off 3 bases at V and 3 bases at J, with 14 bases between the two ends. The DNA of the CDR3 is TGCGCCAGCAGCCATTTCCGGGGTAGTGACACTGAAGCTTTCTTT. Translation gives CASSHFRGSDTEAFF.

The chain uses TRBV4-1 and TRBJ1-1; 9 bases are shared with TRBD1. Per the germline V gene, CDR1 is MGHRA and CDR2 is YSYEKL. The CDR3 runs to 14 residues. V lost 3 bases, J lost 5 bases, and 4 bases stayed unmatched. CDR3 amino acids: CASSHGQGQTEAFF. The DNA of the CDR3 is TGCGCCAGCAGCCATGGACAGGGGCAGACTGAAGCTTTCTTT.

The rearrangement uses TRBV11-2 and TRBJ1-1, with 7 bases lining up with TRBD1. The CDR3 spans 14 residues. J was trimmed by 6 bases and V by 4 bases; bases with no gene match: 8. Germline CDR1 and CDR2: SGHAT and FQNNGV. The CDR3 here is CASSSGQPGAEAFF. The CDR3 DNA sequence: TGTGCCAGCAGCTCGGGACAGCCCGGCGCTGAAGCTTTCTTT. Looking up the rest from reference TRBV11-2 and TRBJ1-1 gives the full variable domain: EAGVAQSPRYKIIEKRQSVAFWCNPISGHATLYWYQQILGQGPKLLIQFQNNGVVDDSQLPKDRFSAERLKGVDSTLKIQPAKLEDSAVYLCASSSGQPGAEAFFGQGTRLTVV.

The rearrangement links TRBV6-1 to TRBJ1-2; D is perhaps TRBD1 (5 bases). V dropped 5 bases and J dropped 3 bases, with 10 bases sitting between them. CDR1 MNHNS and CDR2 SASEGT come from the germline V gene. CDR3 length equals 13 residues. CDR3 protein: CASSRQRDYGYTF. The CDR3 nucleotides are TGTGCCAGCAGTAGACAGCGGGACTATGGCTACACCTTC.

The chain combines TRBV19 with TRBJ2-5; TRBD1 or TRBD2 may be the D gene (5 bases each). The V end lost 4 bases, the J end lost 0 bases, and 9 bases lay between the germline ends. Germline values: CDR1 LNHDA, CDR2 SQIVND (reference sequence). The CDR3 has 14 amino acids. The CDR3 protein is CASSKGEYQETQYF. Written as DNA, the CDR3 is TGTGCCAGTAGTAAAGGGGAGTACCAAGAGACCCAGTACTTC.

The gene calls are TRBV6-5 and TRBJ1-2; D unclear. The CDR3 runs to 16 residues. In germline, CDR1 is MNHEY, CDR2 SVGAGI. V lost 0 bases to trimming and J lost 4 bases, with 15 bases between them. The CDR3 coding sequence is TGTGCCAGCAGTTACTCGATAATAGGGCTGGCCTATGGCTACACCTTC. This codes for CASSYSIIGLAYGYTF.

This clone was found a few times. This sequence joins TRBV4-1 and TRBJ2-7; TRBD1 matches 9 bases. CDR3 size: 16 residues. V was clipped by 0 bases and J by 1 base; unmatched bases: 4. CDR1 is MGHRA and CDR2 is YSYEKL in the germline V gene. The CDR3 bases are TGCGCCAGCAGCCAAGAAGGACAGGGGCAATCCTACGAGCAGTACTTC. This encodes CASSQEGQGQSYEQYF.

The gene calls are TRBV27 and TRBJ2-2, with 7 positions matching TRBD1. The ends lost 5 bases at V and 5 bases at J; junction bases unmatched: 8. CDR3 length: 15 amino acids. Germline CDR1 and CDR2: MNHEY and SMNVEV (reference sequence). CDR3 protein: CASSATDRVTGELFF. CDR3 coding DNA: TGTGCCAGCAGTGCCACCGACAGGGTGACCGGGGAGCTGTTTTTT.

The chain joins TRBV7-9 to TRBJ2-5; 12 bases align to TRBD2. J lost 2 bases, V lost 7 bases, and 5 bases had no gene match. The CDR3 contains 15 residues. The germline V gene encodes CDR1 SEHNR and CDR2 FQNEAQ (reference sequence). The CDR3 DNA reads TGTGCCAGCACCCTTGGACTAGCGGGGCAAGAGACCCAGTACTTC. This encodes CASTLGLAGQETQYF.

The genes are TRBV6-6 and TRBJ2-7; D uncertain. Trimming cost V 7 bases and J 0 bases, with 10 bases left between them. Germline V lookup: CDR1 MNHNY, CDR2 SVGAGI (reference sequence). CDR3 size: 13 residues. The CDR3 sequence is CASTDRTSYEQYF. The CDR3 DNA sequence: TGTGCCAGCACAGACCGGACCTCCTACGAGCAGTACTTC.

This clone has only one observation. DNA of the CDR3: TGTGCCTGGAGTGTTTTAGCGGGGCGATACAATGAGCAGTTCTTC. Protein sequence: CAWSVLAGRYNEQFF. The chain combines TRBV30 with TRBJ2-1; 8 nucleotides line up with TRBD2. The CDR3 extends over 15 amino acids. From germline, CDR1 is GTSNPN and CDR2 SVGIG (reference sequence). V shed 0 bases and J 4 bases; nucleotides not matched to a gene: 5. The full variable domain, with the rest looked up from reference TRBV30 and TRBJ2-1, is SQTIHQWPATLVQPVGSPLSLECTVEGTSNPNLYWYRQAAGRGLQLLFYSVGIGQISSEVPQNLSASRPQDRQFILSSKKLLLSDSGFYLCAWSVLAGRYNEQFFGPGTRLTVL.

Turning to this clone: The junction departs from the called germline gene at one end, perhaps through a read error. Other DNA sequences within the sample encode an identical CDR3. The chain combines TRBV7-9 with TRBJ2-7; TRBD2 aligns across 11 bases. Germline V gene data show CDR1 as SEHNR and CDR2 as FQNEAQ (reference sequence). The CDR3 is 13 residues long. The DNA of the CDR3 is TGTGCCAGCAGTTTAGCGGGAGGGCGCGAACAGTACTTC. Translating gives CASSLAGGREQYF.

On this clone itself: The same CDR3 also results from other DNA sequences found in this sample. The genes are TRBV6-5 and TRBJ2-7; 8 bases line up with TRBD1. Germline CDR1 and CDR2: MNHEY and SVGAGI. J gave up 4 bases and V 0 bases, and 2 bases lay outside the gene matches. This CDR3 region has 14 residues. The CDR3 nucleotides read TGTGCCAGCAGTTACTCGAACAGGGGGTACGAGCAGTACTTC. Its protein product is CASSYSNRGYEQYF.

The genes are TRBV28 and TRBJ2-1, with 10 bases aligning to TRBD1. Losses at the gene ends were 6 bases for V and 5 bases for J; bases not matched to a gene: 10. Germline lookup yields CDR1 MDHEN and CDR2 SYDVKM. CDR3 size: 16 residues. The CDR3 protein is CASRYSTGGAHNEQFF. DNA of the CDR3: TGTGCCAGCAGATACTCGACAGGGGGCGCCCACAATGAGCAGTTCTTC.

The rearrangement joins TRBV4-3 to TRBJ2-1; the match to TRBD2 covers 12 bases. Germline V gives CDR1 LGHNA, CDR2 YSLEER. The junction had 11 bases not matched to a gene; V was cut back by 0 bases and J by 5 bases. This CDR3 region has 19 residues. CDR3 nucleotide sequence: TGCGCCAGCAGCCAAGATCGACGACTAGCGGGAGAGGTCCACAATGAGCAGTTCTTC. Protein: CASSQDRRLAGEVHNEQFF.

V usage is TRBV29-1 and J usage is TRBJ2-1, with D unresolved. This CDR3 is built from 10 residues. The germline V gene encodes CDR1 SQVTM and CDR2 ANQGSEA. V lost 3 bases, J lost 6 bases, and 3 bases lay in between. DNA of the CDR3: TGCAGCGTTGACATCAATGAGCAGTTCTTC. The encoded protein is CSVDINEQFF.

This chain joins TRBV4-1 and TRBJ2-7; a weak D match, TRBD2 (5 bases). Trimming took 4 bases from V and 2 from J, leaving 12 bases between them. This CDR3 is built from 14 residues. Germline V gene lookup returns CDR1 MGHRA and CDR2 YSYEKL. CDR3 residues: CASSRERRTYEQYF. Written as DNA, the CDR3 is TGCGCCAGCAGCCGAGAGCGGAGGACCTACGAGCAGTACTTC.

The chain couples TRBV7-2 to TRBJ1-5, with unresolved D. Germline V gene sequence: CDR1 SGHTA, CDR2 FQGNSA. CDR3 size: 15 residues. V lost 1 base and J 3 bases, leaving 10 bases between the germline ends. CDR3 in amino acids: CASSLVGYDNQPQHF. CDR3 DNA sequence: TGTGCCAGCAGCTTAGTAGGGTATGACAATCAGCCCCAGCATTTT.

This rearrangement joins TRBV28 to TRBJ1-6; 11 positions match TRBD1. Germline loops: CDR1 MDHEN, CDR2 SYDVKM. The CDR3 covers 15 residues. V was clipped by 4 bases and J by 8 bases; unmatched bases: 4. CDR3 in DNA: TGTGCCAGCAGTTGGTGGACAGGGGGCGATTCACCCCTCCACTTT. Translated: CASSWWTGGDSPLHF.

The chain joins TRBV6-6 to TRBJ1-4; D call uncertain. Germline lookup yields CDR1 MNHNY and CDR2 SVGAGI (reference sequence). V shed 2 bases and J shed 7 bases, with 14 bases lying between them. The CDR3 has 15 residues. The CDR3 is CASSYVGGLGEKLFF. CDR3 bases: TGTGCCAGCAGTTACGTGGGCGGGCTTGGTGAAAAACTGTTTTTT.

This clone has only one observation. The V gene is TRBV4-1, the J gene TRBJ1-4; D is perhaps TRBD1 (6 bases). The CDR3 runs 17 residues. In germline, CDR1 is MGHRA, CDR2 YSYEKL. The V gene lost 4 bases and the J gene lost 0 bases, with 15 bases spanning the gap. CDR3 loop: CASSLGPGDATNEKLFF. CDR3 bases: TGCGCCAGCAGCCTCGGGCCAGGGGATGCAACTAATGAAAAACTGTTTTTT.

The chain combines TRBV4-1 with TRBJ2-6; 9 bases agree with TRBD1. This CDR3 spans 17 amino acids. Trimming took 2 bases from V and 4 from J; bases not matched to a gene: 6. Germline V lookup: CDR1 MGHRA, CDR2 YSYEKL. For the CDR3, the DNA is TGCGCCAGCAGCCAACCGGGACAGGGCACCGGGGCCAACGTCCTGACTTTC. This encodes CASSQPGQGTGANVLTF.

The CDR3 sequence: CASSVTQGFDYGYTF. The CDR3 DNA reads as TGTGCCAGCTCCGTAACACAGGGGTTTGACTATGGCTACACCTTC. This chain links TRBV18 with TRBJ1-2; 7 bases map to TRBD1. The CDR3 is 15 amino acids. Trimming took 6 bases from V and 3 from J; bases not matched to a gene: 10. CDR1 and CDR2 from the germline V gene are KGHSH and LQKENI.

The chain is built from TRBV4-3 and TRBJ1-4; the match to TRBD1 covers 7 bases. The trim removed 5 bases at V and 0 bases at J, leaving 6 bases unmatched. CDR1 and CDR2 from the germline V gene are LGHNA and YSLEER. This CDR3 is 16 amino acids long. CDR3 DNA: TGCGCCAGCAGCGAATGGACAGGCGCAACTAATGAAAAACTGTTTTTT. This codes for CASSEWTGATNEKLFF.